Below, 4 T cell receptor beta chains from the same sample are listed, as sequenced in a study of regulatory T cells in long-lasting Graves disease. Building the TCR beta libraries relied on iRepertoire HTBI primers, and CDR3 regions underwent Arm-PCR. TCRdb analysed the multiplex PCR reads with MiXCR anew, one entry per CDR3 protein. The sample shows some 470,000 distinct CDR3 sequences, roughly 21% of them seen only once. Time point here: persistent/refractory GD, antithyroid drugs over 5 years with positive TRAb. The authors made the TCR library using RNA they extracted from PBMCs. Sequencing was performed on peripheral blood mononuclear cells (PBMCs), taken when the disease was refractory, from a patient treated with antithyroid drugs. These receptors were obtained from a female donor with Graves disease.

This clonotype occurred many times. This chain links TRBV5-1 with TRBJ2-7, with D possibly being TRBD1 or TRBD2 (5 bases each). The CDR3 extends over 14 amino acids. Germline V CDR1 and CDR2: SGHRS, YFSETQ. The V end lost 0 bases, the J end lost 2 bases, and 9 bases lay between the germline ends. CDR3 residues: CASSLGDETYEQYF. CDR3 coding DNA: TGCGCCAGCAGCTTGGGGGACGAGACCTACGAGCAGTACTTC.

This clonotype was seen ten or more times. The chain carries TRBV11-2 and TRBJ2-5; no reliable D call. V was cut by 4 bases and J by 4 bases, with 19 bases left in between. Germline V gene sequence: CDR1 SGHAT, CDR2 FQNNGV. The CDR3 runs to 16 residues. The CDR3 DNA sequence: TGTGCCAGCAGCTATATTGACCCGGGTTTGGGAGAGACCCAGTACTTC. Translation gives CASSYIDPGLGETQYF. The entire variable domain, with the rest obtained from reference TRBV11-2 and TRBJ2-5, is as follows: EAGVAQSPRYKIIEKRQSVAFWCNPISGHATLYWYQQILGQGPKLLIQFQNNGVVDDSQLPKDRFSAERLKGVDSTLKIQPAKLEDSAVYLCASSYIDPGLGETQYFGPGTRLLVL.

The chain employs TRBV4-1 and TRBJ1-5; D gene unclear. The V gene's germline CDR1 is MGHRA and CDR2 YSYEKL. V was shortened by 0 bases and J by 2 bases, with 8 bases between the two germline ends. This CDR3 comprises 15 residues. The CDR3 spells CASSQDGVGNQPQHF. The CDR3 DNA sequence: TGCGCCAGCAGCCAAGACGGGGTGGGCAATCAGCCCCAGCATTTT.

This clonotype was seen at least ten times. The gene calls are TRBV11-2 and TRBJ1-4, with no clear D. Germline CDR1 SGHAT, CDR2 FQNNGV. With 4 bases removed from V and 7 bases from J, the gap between germline ends came to 19 bases. This CDR3 region has 16 residues. This chain's CDR3 is CASSSVMVEEFEKLFF. CDR3 DNA: TGTGCCAGCAGCTCGGTAATGGTGGAAGAGTTTGAAAAACTGTTTTTT.